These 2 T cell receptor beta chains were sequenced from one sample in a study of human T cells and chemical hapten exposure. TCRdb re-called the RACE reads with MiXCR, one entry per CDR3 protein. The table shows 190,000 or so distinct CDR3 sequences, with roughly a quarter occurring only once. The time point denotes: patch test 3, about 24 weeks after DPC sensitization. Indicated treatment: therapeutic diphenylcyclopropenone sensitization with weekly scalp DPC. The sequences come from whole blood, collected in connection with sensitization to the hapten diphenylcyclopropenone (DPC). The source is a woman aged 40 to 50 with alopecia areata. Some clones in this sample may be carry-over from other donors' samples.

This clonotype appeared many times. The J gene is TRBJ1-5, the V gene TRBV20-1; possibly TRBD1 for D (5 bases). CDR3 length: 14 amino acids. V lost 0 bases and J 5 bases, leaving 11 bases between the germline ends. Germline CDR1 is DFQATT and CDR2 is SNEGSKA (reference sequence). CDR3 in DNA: TGCAGTGCTAGAGACAGGGACGCCCATCAGCCCCAGCATTTT. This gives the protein CSARDRDAHQPQHF.

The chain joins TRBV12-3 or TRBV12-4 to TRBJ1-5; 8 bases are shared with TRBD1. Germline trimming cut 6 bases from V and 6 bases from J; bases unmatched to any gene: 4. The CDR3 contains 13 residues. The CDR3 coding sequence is TGTGCCAGCAGCAGCACAGGGGGTCAGCCCCAGCATTTT. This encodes CASSSTGGQPQHF.